This is a list of T cell receptor beta chains from one sample in a study of blood T cell repertoires in COVID-19. Sequencing used immunoSEQ multiplex PCR; TCRdb keeps in-frame clones, though not all of them. The repertoire includes 430,000 or so clones, about 90% of them detected once, and around 0.92% sits in the top ten. The sample was peripheral blood. These receptors were collected from a man younger than 35 with COVID-19, enrolled during active disease. Both conserved end residues are part of each CDR3. A D gene is named only where the DNA matches it firmly. Not all rows give a size; the values are once, few, many and, for expanded clones, a class.

CDR3aa: CASSKPWVREGYTF; CDR3nt: TGTGCCAGCAGCAAACCATGGGTTCGGGAAGGCTACACCTTC; j_gene: TRBJ1-2; abundance: -; d_gene: -; v_gene: TRBV21-1
CDR3aa: CASGQGEQPQHF; CDR3nt: TGTGCCAGCGGACAGGGTGAACAGCCCCAGCATTTT; j_gene: TRBJ1-5; abundance: -; d_gene: TRBD1; v_gene: TRBV6-5
CDR3aa: CASSLVARVCCEQYF; CDR3nt: TGTGCCAGCAGCTTGGTTGCTAGAGTTTGTTGCGAGCAGTACTTC; j_gene: TRBJ2-7; abundance: -; d_gene: -; v_gene: TRBV5-4
CDR3aa: CASSWLRAGLSSYNEQFF; CDR3nt: TGCGCCAGCAGCTGGTTAAGGGCCGGACTTAGCTCCTACAATGAGCAGTTCTTC; j_gene: TRBJ2-1; abundance: -; d_gene: -; v_gene: TRBV5-1
CDR3aa: CASSGGAGGDTQYF; CDR3nt: TGCGCCAGCAGCGGGGGGGCCGGGGGAGATACGCAGTATTTT; j_gene: TRBJ2-3; abundance: -; d_gene: -; v_gene: TRBV5-1
CDR3aa: CASSGTGNQPQHF; CDR3nt: TGTGCCAGCAGCGGGACAGGGAATCAGCCCCAGCATTTT; j_gene: TRBJ1-5; abundance: -; d_gene: TRBD1; v_gene: TRBV6-5
CDR3aa: CASSLQGHSNQPQHF; CDR3nt: TGTGCCAGCAGTTTACAGGGCCATAGCAATCAGCCCCAGCATTTT; j_gene: TRBJ1-5; abundance: -; d_gene: -; v_gene: TRBV2
CDR3aa: CASSLGPGSNYEQYF; CDR3nt: TGTGCCAGCAGCTTGGGTCCGGGATCTAACTACGAGCAGTACTTC; j_gene: TRBJ2-7; abundance: -; d_gene: -; v_gene: TRBV5-5
CDR3aa: CASSLVRDRVVGTEAFF; CDR3nt: TGTGCCAGCAGCTTAGTCCGGGACAGGGTCGTTGGCACTGAAGCTTTCTTT; j_gene: TRBJ1-1; abundance: once; d_gene: TRBD1; v_gene: TRBV7-2
CDR3aa: CASSLGTGATGVEAFF; CDR3nt: TGCGCCAGCAGCTTGGGGACAGGGGCAACTGGTGTTGAAGCTTTCTTT; j_gene: TRBJ1-1; abundance: -; d_gene: TRBD1; v_gene: TRBV5-1
CDR3aa: CASSLGLAGDEQFF; CDR3nt: TGCGCCAGCAGCCTGGGACTAGCGGGAGATGAGCAGTTCTTC; j_gene: TRBJ2-1; abundance: -; d_gene: TRBD2; v_gene: TRBV5-1
CDR3aa: CASSIQRDRRNNEQFF; CDR3nt: TGTGCCAGCAGCATACAACGGGACAGGCGAAACAATGAGCAGTTCTTC; j_gene: TRBJ2-1; abundance: -; d_gene: TRBD1; v_gene: TRBV7-2
CDR3aa: CATSESGTGGRNEQYF; CDR3nt: TGTGCCACCAGTGAGTCCGGGACAGGGGGAAGGAACGAGCAGTACTTC; j_gene: TRBJ2-7; abundance: -; d_gene: TRBD1; v_gene: TRBV24-1
CDR3aa: CASWPDMNTEAFF; CDR3nt: TGTGCCAGCTGGCCGGACATGAACACTGAAGCTTTCTTT; j_gene: TRBJ1-1; abundance: -; d_gene: -; v_gene: TRBV18
CDR3aa: CASSLPSGAFTGELFF; CDR3nt: TGTGCCAGCAGCTTACCGAGCGGGGCCTTCACCGGGGAGCTGTTTTTT; j_gene: TRBJ2-2; abundance: -; d_gene: TRBD2; v_gene: TRBV7-8
CDR3aa: CASSLIVGNTEAFF; CDR3nt: TGTGCCAGCAGCTTAATAGTCGGGAACACTGAAGCTTTCTTT; j_gene: TRBJ1-1; abundance: -; d_gene: -; v_gene: TRBV7-8
CDR3aa: CASRGRHGNTIYF; CDR3nt: TGTGCCAGCAGGGGGCGTCATGGAAACACCATATATTTT; j_gene: TRBJ1-3; abundance: -; d_gene: -; v_gene: TRBV27